Below, 30 T cell receptor beta chains from the same sample are listed, as sequenced in a study of T cell changes during pregnancy in multiple sclerosis. Here immunoSEQ multiplex PCR was the method, and the copy in TCRdb shows in-frame clones only, minus some. Counted here are under 80,000 clones, less than 95% occurring once; the ten biggest clones make up about 0.6%. This sample comprised peripheral blood, obtained in the third trimester of pregnancy. The receptors come from a female donor with multiple sclerosis, enrolled in a pregnancy study.

The chain joins TRBV27 to TRBJ2-7, with no clear D. The ends were cut back, 4 bases at V and 4 bases at J, with 14 bases in the middle. In germline, CDR1 is MNHEY, CDR2 SMNVEV (reference sequence). The CDR3 is made up of 14 amino acids. The CDR3 coding sequence is TGTGCCAGCAGTTCCCCCTTGGCACGATACGAGCAGTACTTC. It translates to CASSSPLARYEQYF.

DNA for the CDR3: TGTGCCAGCAGCTCGGGGACTAGCGGGGGGCCGGGAACAGATACGCAGTATTTT. Translated, it gives CASSSGTSGGPGTDTQYF. This sequence joins TRBV9 and TRBJ2-3; 15 nucleotides align to TRBD2. CDR1 and CDR2 (germline): SGDLS, YYNGEE. V lost 4 bases and J lost 3; bases outside the gene matches: 9. The CDR3 is 18 residues long.

This sequence joins TRBV29-1 and TRBJ2-3; weak D call: TRBD1 (7 bases). The germline CDR1 and CDR2 sequences are SQVTM and ANQGSEA. The CDR3 sequence is 15 residues long. Between the trimmed V and J ends, which lost 6 bases and 6 bases, there was a span of 22 bases. The DNA of the CDR3 is TGCAGCGTCAGACCCCACAGGGGAGGCGAGGATACGCAGTATTTT. Its protein product is CSVRPHRGGEDTQYF.

This sequence joins TRBV19 and TRBJ1-6; the match to TRBD1 covers 8 bases. This CDR3 is 16 amino acids long. In germline, CDR1 is LNHDA, CDR2 SQIVND (reference sequence). J was trimmed by 9 bases and V by 3 bases; bases with no gene match: 10. The CDR3 here is CASSILQGAKGSPLHF. In DNA, the CDR3 is TGTGCCAGTAGTATCCTGCAGGGGGCTAAGGGTTCACCCCTCCACTTT.

This chain joins TRBV20-1 and TRBJ2-7, with a weak D call TRBD2 (5 bases). Germline loops: CDR1 DFQATT, CDR2 SNEGSKA (reference sequence). This CDR3 has 11 residues. V was clipped by 7 bases and J by 10 bases, with 17 bases between them. The CDR3 sequence is CSVLDPPGQYF. The CDR3 bases are TGCAGTGTCCTCGACCCACCGGGACAGTACTTC.

The chain employs TRBV4-2 and TRBJ1-2; D is undetermined. This CDR3 has 13 amino acids. The germline V and J ends were trimmed by 0 bases and 3 bases, with 5 bases remaining between them. Germline assignment: CDR1 LGHNA and CDR2 YNFKEQ. Here the CDR3 DNA reads TGTGCCAGCAGCCAAGACGGGGACTATGGCTACACCTTC. Protein sequence: CASSQDGDYGYTF.

This chain links TRBV19 with TRBJ1-5; D unclear. Trimming left V 3 bases short and J 7 bases short, with 22 bases between. The CDR3 spans 17 residues. In germline, CDR1 is LNHDA, CDR2 SQIVND (reference sequence). The CDR3 region has the DNA TGTGCCAGTAGTATCATAACTGATTGGGTTTCGGGACAGCCCCAGCATTTT. It specifies CASSIITDWVSGQPQHF.

The V gene is TRBV5-5, the J gene TRBJ1-2; D ambiguous. Deletions cut 4 bases from V and 4 bases from J, with 14 bases between. CDR1 and CDR2 from the germline V gene are SGHKS and YYEKEE (reference sequence). The CDR3 totals 14 residues. The CDR3 spells CASSLQGRAYGYTF. CDR3 DNA: TGTGCCAGCAGCCTTCAAGGGAGGGCCTATGGCTACACCTTC.

V gene TRBV28 combines with J gene TRBJ2-7; 9 nucleotides agree with TRBD1. CDR3 length: 14 residues. Germline CDR1 and CDR2: MDHEN and SYDVKM. The ends lost 2 bases at V and 3 bases at J; junction bases unmatched: 2. CDR3 region: CASSLGQGIYEQYF. The CDR3 DNA sequence: TGTGCCAGCAGTTTAGGACAGGGGATCTACGAGCAGTACTTC.

The table lists this clone with a count of one. The V gene is TRBV4-2, the J gene TRBJ2-6; 8 bases line up with TRBD1. Trimming cost V 3 bases and J 0 bases; bases outside gene matches: 13. Germline CDR1 and CDR2: LGHNA and YNFKEQ. The CDR3 length is 20 residues. The CDR3 DNA is TGTGCCAGCAGCCACAGTATAAGGACAGGGTTGGTCTCTGGGGCCAACGTCCTGACTTTC. Its protein product is CASSHSIRTGLVSGANVLTF.

This sequence joins TRBV4-2 and TRBJ2-1, with 16 bases aligning to TRBD2. The CDR3 runs 19 residues. In germline, CDR1 is LGHNA, CDR2 YNFKEQ. V trimming: 3 bases; J trimming: 5 bases; junction bases outside the gene matches: 10. CDR3 loop: CASSQGFGTSGGVHNEQFF. CDR3 bases: TGTGCCAGCAGCCAGGGCTTCGGGACTAGCGGGGGGGTACACAATGAGCAGTTCTTC.

V and J are TRBV5-1 and TRBJ2-7, with a tentative D call TRBD1 (6 bases). V was clipped by 5 bases and J by 1 base, with 13 bases between them. The CDR3 contains 14 residues. Germline V gene lookup returns CDR1 SGHRS and CDR2 YFSETQ. CDR3 nucleotide sequence: TGCGCCAGCAGTCTGGGCGGACAGTCCTACGAGCAGTACTTC. This encodes CASSLGGQSYEQYF.

V gene TRBV9 combines with J gene TRBJ2-2; 10 bases are a match to TRBD2. This CDR3 spans 16 amino acids. CDR1 is SGDLS and CDR2 is YYNGEE in the germline V gene. Germline trimming cut 7 bases from V and 5 bases from J; bases unmatched to any gene: 11. The CDR3 spells CASAPLAGGGTGELFF. CDR3 nucleotide sequence: TGTGCCAGCGCCCCTTTAGCGGGGGGAGGGACCGGGGAGCTGTTTTTT. The full variable domain, its missing parts supplied by reference TRBV9 and TRBJ2-2, is DSGVTQTPKHLITATGQRVTLRCSPRSGDLSVYWYQQSLDQGLQFLIQYYNGEERAKGNILERFSAQQFPDLHSELNLSSLELGDSALYFCASAPLAGGGTGELFFGEGSRLTVL.

V and J are TRBV7-8 and TRBJ1-2; D is unclear. Germline values: CDR1 SGHVS, CDR2 FQNEAQ. This CDR3 is 13 amino acids long. Trimming took 4 bases from V and 5 from J, leaving 11 bases between them. The CDR3 protein is CASSSRQAYGYTF. In nucleotides, the CDR3 is TGTGCCAGCAGCTCCCGACAAGCATATGGCTACACCTTC.

This chain connects TRBV7-2 to TRBJ2-7; the D gene is possibly TRBD2 (5 bases). Trimming shortened V by 3 bases and J by 0 bases, and 15 bases separated the two germline ends. Per the germline V gene, CDR1 is SGHTA and CDR2 is FQGNSA. This CDR3 contains 16 residues. The CDR3, as DNA: TGTGCCAGCAGCTTTCGAGGCGGTGGGAGCTCCTACGAGCAGTACTTC. It yields the protein CASSFRGGGSSYEQYF.

This chain uses TRBV7-3 with TRBJ1-1; 7 bases are shared with TRBD1. With V trimmed by 8 bases and J by 4 bases, 13 bases remained unmatched. The length of the CDR3 is 15 residues. CDR1 and CDR2 from the germline V gene are SGHTA and FQGTGA. CDR3 in amino acids: CASGGTVGGGTEAFF. The CDR3 DNA sequence: TGTGCCAGCGGCGGGACAGTTGGTGGGGGCACTGAAGCTTTCTTT.

The chain carries TRBV7-2 and TRBJ2-1; a weak D match, TRBD2 (5 bases). CDR1 is SGHTA, CDR2 FQGNSA, per germline. This CDR3 contains 13 residues. V lost 5 bases to trimming and J lost 8 bases, with 13 bases between them. CDR3 sequence (DNA): TGTGCCAGCAGCCCGGGTTTCGGGGATGAGCAGTTCTTC. Amino acid sequence: CASSPGFGDEQFF.

The J gene is TRBJ1-1, the V gene TRBV29-1; D may be TRBD1 (6 bases). CDR1 SQVTM and CDR2 ANQGSEA come from the germline V gene. The CDR3 loop spans 13 amino acids. V lost 4 bases, J lost 8 bases, and 17 bases lay in between. In nucleotides, the CDR3 is TGCAGCGTTGGATGGGGGCAGGGAACGGAAGCTTTCTTT. Its translation: CSVGWGQGTEAFF.

The J gene is TRBJ2-5, the V gene TRBV11-2; TRBD2 is a possible D gene (7 bases). V lost 5 bases to trimming and J lost 5 bases, with 24 bases between them. This CDR3 is 17 amino acids long. CDR1 is SGHAT and CDR2 is FQNNGV in the germline V gene. The CDR3 coding sequence is TGTGCCAGCAGCCCGAGGTCTGGGGGGGCCTTCTCCGAGACCCAGTACTTC. It is translated as CASSPRSGGAFSETQYF.

In its sample, this clone was seen a few times. The chain has TRBV6-6 and TRBJ1-5; TRBD1 aligns across 8 bases. The CDR3 runs to 14 residues. Losses at the gene ends were 6 bases for V and 1 base for J; bases not matched to a gene: 2. Germline CDR1 and CDR2: MNHNY and SVGAGI (reference sequence). In DNA form, the CDR3 reads TGTGCCAGCAGACAGGGGGGGAGCAATCAGCCCCAGCATTTT. Encoded protein: CASRQGGSNQPQHF.

V is TRBV7-2 and J is TRBJ2-7, with no clear D. Germline V CDR1 and CDR2: SGHTA, FQGNSA. V was cut by 5 bases and J by 4 bases, with 12 bases left in between. This CDR3 contains 13 residues. The DNA of the CDR3 is TGTGCCAGCAGCCCATTTAACTCTTACGAGCAGTACTTC. Amino acids: CASSPFNSYEQYF.

CDR3 nucleotides: TGTGCCATCAGCGGGGAAGCTGAAGCTTTCTTT. Translated, it gives CAISGEAEAFF. The chain combines TRBV10-3 with TRBJ1-1; D unresolved. In germline, CDR1 is ENHRY, CDR2 SYGVKD. This CDR3 comprises 11 residues. Deletions cut 6 bases from V and 6 bases from J, with 8 bases between.

The chain is built from TRBV7-2 and TRBJ1-2, with D maybe TRBD1 (5 bases). This CDR3 has 13 amino acids. Trimming left V 1 base short and J 5 bases short, with 8 bases between. Germline V gene sequence: CDR1 SGHTA, CDR2 FQGNSA. The CDR3 protein is CASSLGQIYGYTF. In DNA, the CDR3 is TGTGCCAGCAGCTTAGGACAGATTTATGGCTACACCTTC.

The genes are TRBV19 and TRBJ1-1; 7 nucleotides agree with TRBD1. The CDR3 spans 17 residues. Trimming took 5 bases from V and 1 from J; bases not matched to a gene: 13. Germline V gene data show CDR1 as LNHDA and CDR2 as SQIVND (reference sequence). The CDR3 reads CASSLRTGGSGNTEAFF. The CDR3 nucleotides are TGTGCCAGTAGTCTCCGGACAGGCGGGTCGGGGAACACTGAAGCTTTCTTT.

The V call is TRBV5-4, the J call TRBJ2-7, with 7 bases identical to TRBD1. The CDR3 is 14 residues long. The trim removed 0 bases at V and 6 bases at J, leaving 6 bases unmatched. Germline-derived CDR1 and CDR2 are SGHNT and YYREEE (reference sequence). In DNA, the CDR3 is TGTGCCAGCAGCTTGGCCAGGGGGATTCGCGAGCAGTACTTC. Amino acid sequence: CASSLARGIREQYF. Complete variable domain (other parts from reference TRBV5-4 and TRBJ2-7): ETGVTQSPTHLIKTRGQQVTLRCSSQSGHNTVSWYQQALGQGPQFIFQYYREEENGRGNFPPRFSGLQFPNYSSELNVNALELDDSALYLCASSLARGIREQYFGPGTRLTVT.

In its sample, this clone was seen a few times. The chain combines TRBV12-5 with TRBJ1-1; D call uncertain. The V gene's germline CDR1 is LGHNT and CDR2 FRNRAP. V lost 7 bases to trimming and J lost 3 bases, with 9 bases between them. The CDR3 is 12 amino acids. CDR3 bases: TGTGCTAGTGCCCTGTCGGACACTGAAGCTTTCTTT. Its translation: CASALSDTEAFF.

The chain is built from TRBV7-2 and TRBJ1-1; no clear D. The CDR3 is 14 amino acids. V dropped 0 bases and J dropped 1 base, with 6 bases sitting between them. The germline V gene encodes CDR1 SGHTA and CDR2 FQGNSA. The CDR3 sequence: CASSLAAPNTEAFF. In nucleotides, the CDR3 is TGTGCCAGCAGCTTAGCGGCACCGAACACTGAAGCTTTCTTT.

The J gene is TRBJ2-6, the V gene TRBV7-2; a weak D match, TRBD2 (6 bases). The CDR3 contains 15 residues. Per germline, CDR1 SGHTA and CDR2 FQGNSA. V lost 1 base and J lost 3, with 7 bases in between. The DNA for the CDR3 is TGTGCCAGCAGCTTAGGGGGAGGTGGGGCCAACGTCCTGACTTTC. It is translated as CASSLGGGGANVLTF.

CDR3 sequence: CASSAPGQGVYEQFF. CDR3 nucleotides: TGTGCCAGCAGTGCGCCGGGACAGGGTGTATATGAGCAGTTCTTC. This sequence joins TRBV6-1 and TRBJ2-1; 9 bases align to TRBD1. The germline CDR1 and CDR2 sequences are MNHNS and SASEGT. The J segment lost 8 bases and the V segment lost 4 bases, leaving 9 bases of the junction unmatched. The length of the CDR3 is 15 residues.

V gene TRBV6-5 combines with J gene TRBJ2-7, with 7 bases fitting TRBD1. Germline V CDR1 and CDR2: MNHEY, SVGAGI. This CDR3 has 15 residues. The trim removed 2 bases at V and 2 bases at J, leaving 6 bases unmatched. The CDR3 coding sequence is TGTGCCAGCAGTTACCGTCTCGACAGGGCCTACGAGCAGTACTTC. Translated: CASSYRLDRAYEQYF.